The text below deals with one TCR beta chain. Seattle's enrolled individuals joined amid active infection and were then monitored longitudinally. This entry is derived from a study of blood T cell repertoires in COVID-19. Study as a whole: T cells, B-cell-depleted T cells, or PBMCs provided the cDNA or gDNA that served as material.

The CDR3 sequence is 15 residues long. Germline CDR1 and CDR2: MNHNY and SVGAGI (reference sequence). J gave up 1 base and V 7 bases, and 7 bases lay outside the gene matches. In the original workflow: Amplified reference gene primers provided the basis for estimating nucleated cell counts. The table came from immunoSEQ multiplex PCR; TCRdb's copy has only in-frame clones and leaves some out. The DNA was the basis for D and trimming; V, J and clone size are from that table. The table has some 450,000 clones, approximately 88% seen once. Sequences were obtained from peripheral blood. The receptor's source is a woman in her fifties or sixties with COVID-19, enrolled during active disease. The chain is built from TRBV6-6 and TRBJ2-3, with TRBD1 identical over 8 bases. The CDR3 DNA reads TGTGCCAGCACCCCCGGGGGACAGGGCACAGATACGCAGTATTTT. Its protein product is CASTPGGQGTDTQYF.